Each of the 4 T cell receptor beta chains below was sequenced from the same sample in a study of vaccination effects on CD4 cells after COVID-19. These TCRs' antigens remain unknown. This table comes from immunoSEQ multiplex PCR, and its TCRdb copy is limited to in-frame clones, with some not included. The sample shows roughly 41,000 clones, under 70% of them seen only once. Using viral peptide pools, the ViraFEST assay grew out antigen-specific CD4+ T cells prior to sequencing. Culture proceeded for about ten days, and CD4+ T cells were then isolated. The study found no prior SARS-CoV-2 infection in the vaccine recipients, who tested negative for nucleocapsid antibodies. Sequenced here: CD4+ T cells from PBMCs cultured with HCoV-OC43 spike peptides, sampled before COVID-19 vaccination. Subset: HCoV-OC43 spike overlapping peptide pool stimulation. The receptors come from a human donor who received a COVID-19 vaccine.

The CDR3 nucleotides are TGTGCCAGCAGCCGGACAGTAAACACTGAAGCTTTCTTT. Its translation is CASSRTVNTEAFF. V and J are TRBV5-6 and TRBJ1-1; perhaps TRBD1 as D (6 bases). The germline V and J ends were trimmed by 4 bases and 2 bases, with 9 bases remaining between them. The germline V gene has CDR1 SGHDT and CDR2 YYEEEE. The length of the CDR3 is 13 residues.

The chain joins TRBV7-8 to TRBJ2-7; TRBD1 aligns across 8 bases. V trimming: 5 bases; J trimming: 7 bases; junction bases outside the gene matches: 10. The CDR3 runs to 14 residues. CDR1 and CDR2 (germline): SGHVS, FQNEAQ. The CDR3 coding sequence is TGTGCCAGCAGCATGAAGCGGACAGGGCGGGAGCAGTACTTC. This encodes CASSMKRTGREQYF.

This clone was seen a handful of times. This chain links TRBV5-4 with TRBJ2-3; tentative D call: TRBD2 (7 bases). V gave up 5 bases and J gave up 3 bases, with 16 bases separating them. Germline-derived CDR1 and CDR2 are SGHNT and YYREEE (reference sequence). This CDR3 spans 15 amino acids. The CDR3 reads CASSPGGGRTDTQYF. CDR3 DNA sequence: TGTGCCAGCAGTCCCGGGGGCGGGAGAACAGATACGCAGTATTTT. Looking up the rest from reference TRBV5-4 and TRBJ2-3 gives the full variable domain: ETGVTQSPTHLIKTRGQQVTLRCSSQSGHNTVSWYQQALGQGPQFIFQYYREEENGRGNFPPRFSGLQFPNYSSELNVNALELDDSALYLCASSPGGGRTDTQYFGPGTRLTVL.

In its sample, this clone was seen a few times. The genes are TRBV4-2 and TRBJ2-7; TRBD2 might be the D (6 bases). The CDR3 runs 13 residues. Between the trimmed V and J ends, which lost 4 bases and 6 bases, there was a span of 13 bases. Germline loops: CDR1 LGHNA, CDR2 YNFKEQ. The CDR3 is CASSLNTGAEQYF. DNA for the CDR3: TGTGCCAGCAGCCTTAACACGGGAGCCGAGCAGTACTTC.